The sequence of this TCR beta chain was determined in a study of T-cell memory formation after mild COVID-19. Looking at the study overall: The two donors had largely donor-specific TCR clusters.

The study's findings and limits: CD4+ contracting clones lay mainly in CM and EM, CD8+ ones in EMRA. Researchers could not confirm that second-wave clones peaking on day 37 targeted SARS-CoV-2. Clones contracting across day 15 to 85 had a balanced CD4/CD8 profile; later expanding clones leaned CD4+.

TCRdb reanalysed the 5' RACE reads using MiXCR and keeps one entry per CDR3 protein. The table lists 65,000 to 90,000 distinct CDR3 sequences, over 10% of them singletons. The CDR3 runs to 15 residues. V was clipped by 2 bases and J by 5 bases, with 12 bases between them. Germline CDR1 reads MNHEY; CDR2 reads SVGAGI. Ten or more counts support this clonotype. Its antigen is still unknown. This chain uses TRBV6-5 with TRBJ2-2; TRBD1 or TRBD2 may be the D gene (6 bases each). The TCR originated in a young man who had mild COVID-19 (a few samples of this study predate the infection). Cell type and time point are not known. The sequenced sample consisted of PBMCs or a T cell subset sorted from them (not recorded which). CDR3 nucleotide sequence: TGTGCCAGCAGTTACGGGCAGGGGAGGACCGGGGAGCTGTTTTTT. It is translated as CASSYGQGRTGELFF.